This passage covers 15 T cell receptor beta chains from one sample sequenced in a study of shared clonotypes between healthy human individuals. Assay: immunoSEQ multiplex PCR; the TCRdb copy retains only in-frame clones and omits some. This table holds a few million clones, 85% to 95% found once. Input material: naive CD4+ T cells from PBMCs. The subset denotes: CD45RA+ positively selected. Every receptor here comes from a young man in good health. Some clones in this sample may be carry-over from other donors' samples.

The chain has TRBV2 and TRBJ1-2, with a possible D match to TRBD1 (6 bases). The CDR3 sequence is 15 residues long. The germline CDR1 and CDR2 sequences are SNHLY and FYNNEI. V lost 5 bases and J lost 8, with 21 bases in between. CDR3 protein: CASSLLQGPRTGYTF. The CDR3 DNA sequence: TGTGCCAGCAGTCTGTTACAGGGACCTCGTACCGGCTACACCTTC.

The chain recombines TRBV4-1 with TRBJ2-6, with 7 bases matching TRBD1. The V and J ends lost 1 base and 0 bases, in that order; junction bases with no gene match: 6. The CDR3 has 18 amino acids. Per the germline V gene, CDR1 is MGHRA and CDR2 is YSYEKL. Here the CDR3 DNA reads TGCGCCAGCAGCCAAGTTCCAGGGGGAGCCTCTGGGGCCAACGTCCTGACTTTC. Amino acid sequence: CASSQVPGGASGANVLTF.

V and J are TRBV5-1 and TRBJ1-4; D unclear. The CDR3 contains 15 residues. Germline-derived CDR1 and CDR2 are SGHRS and YFSETQ. V gave up 2 bases and J gave up 4 bases, with 12 bases separating them. The CDR3 sequence is CASSLGAANNEKLFF. The CDR3 coding sequence is TGCGCCAGCAGCTTAGGCGCAGCGAATAATGAAAAACTGTTTTTT.

V gene TRBV7-9 combines with J gene TRBJ2-2; D unclear. The CDR3 runs to 16 residues. V lost 4 bases to trimming and J lost 0 bases, with 12 bases between them. Germline CDR1 and CDR2: SEHNR and FQNEAQ (reference sequence). CDR3 nucleotide sequence: TGTGCCAGCAGCTCCCCACGGGCACCGAACACCGGGGAGCTGTTTTTT. Protein product: CASSSPRAPNTGELFF.

This chain connects TRBV19 to TRBJ2-1; no clear D gene. V was shortened by 5 bases and J by 5 bases, with 4 bases between the two germline ends. The CDR3 contains 11 residues. CDR1 LNHDA and CDR2 SQIVND come from the germline V gene (reference sequence). The CDR3 region has the DNA TGTGCCAGTAGTGTTAACAATGAGCAGTTCTTC. Translating it yields CASSVNNEQFF.

The CDR3 nucleotides are TGTGCCAGCAGCACGGGACAGGGAGGAGGATCTGAAGCTTTCTTT. Protein sequence: CASSTGQGGGSEAFF. V and J are TRBV13 and TRBJ1-1; TRBD1 matches at 9 bases. Germline CDR1 PRHDT, CDR2 FYEKMQ (reference sequence). The CDR3 extends over 15 amino acids. With V trimmed by 5 bases and J by 6 bases, 10 bases remained unmatched.

The rearrangement uses TRBV11-3 and TRBJ2-1; possible D gene TRBD2, 5 bases. CDR3 size: 15 residues. Trimming left V 1 base short and J 8 bases short, with 15 bases between. In germline, CDR1 is SGHNT, CDR2 YENEEA. For the CDR3, the DNA is TGTGCCAGCAGCTTAGGACTAACCCCGCGGGATGAGCAGTTCTTC. Translation: CASSLGLTPRDEQFF. Full variable domain (rest looked up from reference TRBV11-3 and TRBJ2-1): EAGVVQSPRYKIIEKKQPVAFWCNPISGHNTLYWYLQNLGQGPELLIRYENEEAVDDSQLPKDRFSAERLKGVDSTLKIQPAELGDSAVYLCASSLGLTPRDEQFFGPGTRLTVL.

The V and J genes are TRBV19 and TRBJ2-7, with 11 positions matching TRBD2. With 2 bases clipped from V and 5 bases from J, the junction kept 2 bases outside the gene matches. The CDR3 is 14 residues long. Germline V gives CDR1 LNHDA, CDR2 SQIVND (reference sequence). CDR3 coding DNA: TGTGCCAGTAGTATAACTAGCGGGAGTAACGAGCAGTACTTC. It encodes CASSITSGSNEQYF.

The chain couples TRBV19 to TRBJ1-2; no definite D call. Per germline, CDR1 LNHDA and CDR2 SQIVND (reference sequence). The CDR3 is made up of 15 amino acids. Trimming took 1 base from V and 4 from J, leaving 13 bases between them. The CDR3 nucleotides are TGTGCCAGTAGTATAGGTGGATTGGCTATCTATGGCTACACCTTC. This gives the protein CASSIGGLAIYGYTF.

The chain joins TRBV5-1 to TRBJ2-5, with 10 bases fitting TRBD2. CDR3 size: 17 residues. Germline CDR1 reads SGHRS; CDR2 reads YFSETQ. With V trimmed by 4 bases and J by 2 bases, 11 bases remained unmatched. The CDR3: CASSGGLALSNQETQYF. The CDR3, as DNA: TGCGCCAGCAGCGGGGGACTAGCGTTGTCAAATCAAGAGACCCAGTACTTC.

The chain recombines TRBV10-3 with TRBJ2-7, with TRBD1 matching over 7 bases. The V and J ends lost 7 bases and 3 bases, in that order; junction bases with no gene match: 30. Germline CDR1 is ENHRY and CDR2 is SYGVKD. The CDR3 extends over 21 amino acids. The CDR3 DNA reads TGTGCCATCATACGTTGGGGAATGGGGACAGCGAAGAGGGAACACGGCTACGAGCAGTACTTC. Translating it yields CAIIRWGMGTAKREHGYEQYF.

The chain links TRBV13 to TRBJ2-7, with no clear D. Germline-derived CDR1 and CDR2 are PRHDT and FYEKMQ (reference sequence). V lost 5 bases and J 6 bases, leaving 8 bases between the germline ends. The CDR3 sequence is 11 residues long. The CDR3 sequence is CASSLKSEQYF. The DNA of the CDR3 is TGTGCCAGCAGCCTAAAGTCCGAGCAGTACTTC.

The V call is TRBV7-9, the J call TRBJ2-5; 7 nucleotides agree with TRBD1. The DNA end favors TRBJ2-7, so the J call may be wrong. The CDR3 contains 16 residues. The V gene's germline CDR1 is SEHNR and CDR2 FQNEAQ (reference sequence). Here the CDR3 DNA reads TGTGCCAGCAGCTTAGCTTATTCAGGGGGCTCCTACGAGCAGTACTTC. Amino acid sequence: CASSLAYSGGSYEQYF.

J is TRBJ2-2 and V is TRBV6-1, with D uncertain. The germline V gene encodes CDR1 MNHNS and CDR2 SASEGT. This CDR3 is built from 15 residues. The V gene lost 3 bases and the J gene lost 1 base, with 9 bases spanning the gap. CDR3 coding DNA: TGTGCCAGCAGTGAGTGGCTCGAGAACACCGGGGAGCTGTTTTTT. Amino acids: CASSEWLENTGELFF.

This clone was recorded once. V is TRBV28 and J is TRBJ1-1; D gene uncertain. V was shortened by 2 bases and J by 4 bases, with 11 bases between the two germline ends. The germline gives CDR1 MDHEN, CDR2 SYDVKM. The CDR3 is 14 residues long. The CDR3 here is CASSLPSLVTEAFF. DNA of the CDR3: TGTGCCAGCAGTTTACCCTCCCTCGTCACTGAAGCTTTCTTT.